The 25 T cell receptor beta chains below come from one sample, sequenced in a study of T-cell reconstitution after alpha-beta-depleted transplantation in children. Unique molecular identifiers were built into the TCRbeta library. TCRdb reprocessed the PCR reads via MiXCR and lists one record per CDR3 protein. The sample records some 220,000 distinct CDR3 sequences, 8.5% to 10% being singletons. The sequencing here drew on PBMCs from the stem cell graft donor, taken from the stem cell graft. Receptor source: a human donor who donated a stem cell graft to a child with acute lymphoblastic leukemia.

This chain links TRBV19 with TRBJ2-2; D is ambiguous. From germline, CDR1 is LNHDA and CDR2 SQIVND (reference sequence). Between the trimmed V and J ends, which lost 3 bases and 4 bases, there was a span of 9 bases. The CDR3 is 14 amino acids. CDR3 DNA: TGTGCCAGTAGTATTAATCCGAGCACCGGGGAGCTGTTTTTT. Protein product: CASSINPSTGELFF.

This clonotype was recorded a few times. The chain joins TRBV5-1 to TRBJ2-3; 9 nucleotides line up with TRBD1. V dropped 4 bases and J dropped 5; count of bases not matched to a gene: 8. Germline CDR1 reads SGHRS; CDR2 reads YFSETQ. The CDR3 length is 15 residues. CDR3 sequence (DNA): TGCGCCAGCAGCCCGAGGACAGGGGATGAAGATACGCAGTATTTT. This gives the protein CASSPRTGDEDTQYF. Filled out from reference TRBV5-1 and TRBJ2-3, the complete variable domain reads KAGVTQTPRYLIKTRGQQVTLSCSPISGHRSVSWYQQTPGQGLQFLFEYFSETQRNKGNFPGRFSGRQFSNSRSEMNVSTLELGDSALYLCASSPRTGDEDTQYFGPGTRLTVL.

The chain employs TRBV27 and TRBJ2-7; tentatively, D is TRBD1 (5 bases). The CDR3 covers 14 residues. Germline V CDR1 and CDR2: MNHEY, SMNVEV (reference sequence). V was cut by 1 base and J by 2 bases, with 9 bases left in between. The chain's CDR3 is CASSLYPGTYEQYF. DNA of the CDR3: TGTGCCAGCAGTTTATATCCAGGGACCTACGAGCAGTACTTC.

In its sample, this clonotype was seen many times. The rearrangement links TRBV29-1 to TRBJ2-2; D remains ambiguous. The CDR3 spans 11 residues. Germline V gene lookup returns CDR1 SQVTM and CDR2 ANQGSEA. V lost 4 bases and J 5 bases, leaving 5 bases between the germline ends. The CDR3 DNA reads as TGCAGCGTTGGAGGTACCGGGGAGCTGTTTTTT. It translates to CSVGGTGELFF.

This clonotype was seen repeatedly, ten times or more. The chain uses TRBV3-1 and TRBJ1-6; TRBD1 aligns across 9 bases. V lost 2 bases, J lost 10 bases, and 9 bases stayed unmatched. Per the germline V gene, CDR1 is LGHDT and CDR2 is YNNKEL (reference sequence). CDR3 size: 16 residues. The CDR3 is CASSQSPGQGGSPLHF. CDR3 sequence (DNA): TGTGCCAGCAGCCAATCACCGGGACAGGGAGGATCACCCCTCCACTTT. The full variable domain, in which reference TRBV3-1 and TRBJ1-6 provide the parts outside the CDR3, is DTAVSQTPKYLVTQMGNDKSIKCEQNLGHDTMYWYKQDSKKFLKIMFSYNNKELIINETVPNRFSPKSPDKAHLNLHINSLELGDSAVYFCASSQSPGQGGSPLHFGNGTRLTVT.

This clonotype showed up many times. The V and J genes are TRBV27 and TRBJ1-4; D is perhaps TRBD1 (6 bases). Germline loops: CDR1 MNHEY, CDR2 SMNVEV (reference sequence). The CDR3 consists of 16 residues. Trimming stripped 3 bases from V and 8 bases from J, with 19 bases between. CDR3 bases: TGTGCCAGCAGTTTTTATGGTAACAGGGATGGAGAAAAACTGTTTTTT. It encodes CASSFYGNRDGEKLFF.

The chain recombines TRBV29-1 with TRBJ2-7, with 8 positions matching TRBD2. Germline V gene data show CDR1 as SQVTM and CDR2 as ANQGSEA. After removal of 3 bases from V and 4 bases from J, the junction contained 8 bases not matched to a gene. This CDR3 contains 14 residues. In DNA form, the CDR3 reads TGCAGCGTTGACTCGCCAGCGGGGGATTACGAGCAGTACTTC. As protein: CSVDSPAGDYEQYF.

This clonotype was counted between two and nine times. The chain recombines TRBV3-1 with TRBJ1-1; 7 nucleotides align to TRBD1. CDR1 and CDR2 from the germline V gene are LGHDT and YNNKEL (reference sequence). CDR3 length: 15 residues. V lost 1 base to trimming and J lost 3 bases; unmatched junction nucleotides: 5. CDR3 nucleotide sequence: TGTGCCAGCAGCCAAGGGCAGGGGGTTTACACTGAAGCTTTCTTT. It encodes CASSQGQGVYTEAFF.

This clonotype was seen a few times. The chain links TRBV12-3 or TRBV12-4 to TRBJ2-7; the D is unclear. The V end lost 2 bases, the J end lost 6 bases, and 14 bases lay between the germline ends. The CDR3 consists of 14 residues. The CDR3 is CASSLLSGRAEQYF. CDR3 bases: TGTGCCAGCAGTTTACTTTCAGGTAGGGCCGAGCAGTACTTC.

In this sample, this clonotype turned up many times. Here the CDR3 DNA reads TGCAGTGCTAGAGATCCCGGGGAGACCCAGTACTTC. Its translation is CSARDPGETQYF. V and J are TRBV20-1 and TRBJ2-5, with D unclear. Trimming pared 0 bases from V and 5 bases from J, leaving 7 bases between. Per germline, CDR1 DFQATT and CDR2 SNEGSKA (reference sequence). The length of the CDR3 is 12 residues.

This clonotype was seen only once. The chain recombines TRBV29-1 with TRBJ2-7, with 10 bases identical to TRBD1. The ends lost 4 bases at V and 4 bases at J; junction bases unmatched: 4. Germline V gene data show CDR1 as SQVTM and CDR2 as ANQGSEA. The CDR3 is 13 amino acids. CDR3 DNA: TGCAGCGTTGCGGGACAGGGGTTATACGAGCAGTACTTC. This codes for CSVAGQGLYEQYF.

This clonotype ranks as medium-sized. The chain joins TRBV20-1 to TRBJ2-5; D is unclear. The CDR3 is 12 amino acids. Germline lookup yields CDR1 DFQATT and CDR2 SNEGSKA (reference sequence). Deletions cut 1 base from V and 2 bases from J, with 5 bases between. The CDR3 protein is CSARVQQETQYF. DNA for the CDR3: TGCAGTGCTAGAGTTCAGCAAGAGACCCAGTACTTC.

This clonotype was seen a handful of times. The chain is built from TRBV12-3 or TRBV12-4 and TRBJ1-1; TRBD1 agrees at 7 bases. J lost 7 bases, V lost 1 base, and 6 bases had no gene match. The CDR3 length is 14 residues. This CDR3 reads CASSLGQGRLEAFF. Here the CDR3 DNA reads TGTGCCAGCAGTTTAGGACAGGGCCGACTTGAAGCTTTCTTT.

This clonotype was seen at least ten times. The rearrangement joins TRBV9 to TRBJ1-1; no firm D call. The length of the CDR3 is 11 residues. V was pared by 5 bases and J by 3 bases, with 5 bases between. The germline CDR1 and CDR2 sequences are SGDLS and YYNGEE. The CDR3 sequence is CASSSDTEAFF. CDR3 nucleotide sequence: TGTGCCAGCAGTTCGGACACTGAAGCTTTCTTT.

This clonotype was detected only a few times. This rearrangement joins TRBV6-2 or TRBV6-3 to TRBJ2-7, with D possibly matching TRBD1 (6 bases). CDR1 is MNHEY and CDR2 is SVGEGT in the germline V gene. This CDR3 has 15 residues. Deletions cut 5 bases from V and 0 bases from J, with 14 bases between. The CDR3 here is CASSNGADSSYEQYF. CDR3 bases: TGTGCCAGCAGTAACGGGGCGGACAGCTCCTACGAGCAGTACTTC.

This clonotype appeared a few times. CDR3 amino acids: CASRPPGSNTGELFF. The CDR3, as DNA: TGTGCCAGCAGGCCCCCAGGATCGAACACCGGGGAGCTGTTTTTT. The chain combines TRBV2 with TRBJ2-2, with unresolved D. Per the germline V gene, CDR1 is SNHLY and CDR2 is FYNNEI. V was trimmed by 6 bases and J by 0 bases, leaving 11 bases between them. The CDR3 contains 15 residues. The full variable domain, rest sourced from reference TRBV2 and TRBJ2-2, is EPEVTQTPSHQVTQMGQEVILRCVPISNHLYFYWYRQILGQKVEFLVSFYNNEISEKSEIFDDQFSVERPDGSNFTLKIRSTKLEDSAMYFCASRPPGSNTGELFFGEGSRLTVL.

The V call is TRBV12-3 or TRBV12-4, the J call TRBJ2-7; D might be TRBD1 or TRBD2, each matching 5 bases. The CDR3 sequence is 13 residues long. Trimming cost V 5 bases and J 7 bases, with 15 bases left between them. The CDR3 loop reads CASSRTGTGEQYF. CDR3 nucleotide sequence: TGTGCCAGCAGTCGCACGGGGACGGGGGAGCAGTACTTC.

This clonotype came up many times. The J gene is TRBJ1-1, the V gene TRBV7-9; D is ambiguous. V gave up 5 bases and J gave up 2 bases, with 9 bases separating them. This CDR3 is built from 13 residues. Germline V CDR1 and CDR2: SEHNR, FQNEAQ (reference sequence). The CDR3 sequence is CASSPTYNTEAFF. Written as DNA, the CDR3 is TGTGCCAGCAGCCCGACATATAACACTGAAGCTTTCTTT.

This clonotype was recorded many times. The CDR3 is CASSTGTGGLQPQHF. DNA of the CDR3: TGTGCCAGCAGTACCGGGACAGGGGGTTTGCAGCCCCAGCATTTT. This chain connects TRBV12-3 or TRBV12-4 to TRBJ1-5, with TRBD1 matching 11 bases. CDR3 length: 15 amino acids. V shed 5 bases, J shed 7 bases, and the junction held 7 bases outside the gene matches.

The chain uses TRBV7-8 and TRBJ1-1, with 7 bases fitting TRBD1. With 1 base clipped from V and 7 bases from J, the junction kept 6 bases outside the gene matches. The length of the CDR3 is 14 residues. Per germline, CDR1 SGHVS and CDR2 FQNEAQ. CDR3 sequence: CASSLGTGAFEAFF. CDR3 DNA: TGTGCCAGCAGCTTAGGGACAGGAGCCTTTGAAGCTTTCTTT. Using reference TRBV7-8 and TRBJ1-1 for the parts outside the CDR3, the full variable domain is GAGVSQSPRYKVAKRGQDVALRCDPISGHVSLFWYQQALGQGPEFLTYFQNEAQLDKSGLPSDRFFAERPEGSVSTLKIQRTQQEDSAVYLCASSLGTGAFEAFFGQGTRLTVV.

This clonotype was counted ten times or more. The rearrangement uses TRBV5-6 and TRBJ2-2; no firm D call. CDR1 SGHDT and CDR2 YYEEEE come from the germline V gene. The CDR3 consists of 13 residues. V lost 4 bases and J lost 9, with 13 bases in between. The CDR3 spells CASSDQSSRELFF. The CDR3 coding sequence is TGTGCCAGCAGCGATCAGAGTAGCCGGGAGCTGTTTTTT. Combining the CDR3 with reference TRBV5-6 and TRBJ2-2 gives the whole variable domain DAGVTQSPTHLIKTRGQQVTLRCSPKSGHDTVSWYQQALGQGPQFIFQYYEEEERQRGNFPDRFSGHQFPNYSSELNVNALLLGDSALYLCASSDQSSRELFFGEGSRLTVL.

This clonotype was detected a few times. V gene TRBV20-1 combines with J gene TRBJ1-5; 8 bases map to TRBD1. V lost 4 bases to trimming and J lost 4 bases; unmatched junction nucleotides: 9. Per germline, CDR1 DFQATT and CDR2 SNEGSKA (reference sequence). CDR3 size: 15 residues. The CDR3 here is CSAKRQDRDNQPQHF. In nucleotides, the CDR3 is TGCAGTGCTAAGCGGCAGGACAGGGATAATCAGCCCCAGCATTTT.

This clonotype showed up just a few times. The chain's CDR3 is CASSPWTGGSRGTEAFF. In DNA form, the CDR3 reads TGTGCCAGCAGCCCATGGACAGGGGGGAGTCGGGGGACTGAAGCTTTCTTT. The V and J genes are TRBV4-2 and TRBJ1-1, with TRBD1 matching 10 bases. The ends lost 4 bases at V and 5 bases at J; junction bases unmatched: 13. This CDR3 region has 17 residues. Germline V lookup: CDR1 LGHNA, CDR2 YNFKEQ.

This chain's CDR3 is CASTAGGQGNYGYTF. CDR3 in DNA: TGTGCCAGCACCGCGGGGGGGCAGGGTAACTATGGCTACACCTTC. The rearrangement links TRBV27 to TRBJ1-2; a weak D match, TRBD1 (6 bases). The V end lost 7 bases, the J end lost 1 base, and 16 bases lay between the germline ends. CDR1 MNHEY and CDR2 SMNVEV come from the germline V gene (reference sequence). The CDR3 sequence is 15 residues long.

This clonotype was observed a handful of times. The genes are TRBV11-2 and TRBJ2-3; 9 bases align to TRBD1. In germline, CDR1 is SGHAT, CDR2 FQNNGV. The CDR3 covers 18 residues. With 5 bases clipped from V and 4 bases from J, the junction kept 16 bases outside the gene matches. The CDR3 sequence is CASSVQGAIFHFPDTQYF. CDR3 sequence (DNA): TGTGCCAGCAGCGTACAGGGGGCGATTTTTCATTTCCCAGATACGCAGTATTTT.